These 30 T cell receptor beta chains share one sample of origin, sequenced in a study of T cells in localized non-small cell lung cancer. Sequencing used immunoSEQ multiplex PCR; TCRdb keeps in-frame clones, though not all of them. The sample records around 28,000 clones, about 88% being singletons. The input for sequencing was peripheral blood, taken before any cancer treatment. The receptors shown here come from a female donor aged 60 or older with stage I lung adenocarcinoma.

The V call is TRBV4-3, the J call TRBJ2-1; 11 positions match TRBD2. Germline V lookup: CDR1 LGHNA, CDR2 YSLEER. The J segment lost 9 bases and the V segment lost 5 bases, leaving 6 bases of the junction unmatched. This CDR3 spans 14 amino acids. In nucleotides, the CDR3 is TGCGCCAGCAGCGCCCAGGGACTAGCGGCTGAGCAGTTCTTC. Its protein is CASSAQGLAAEQFF.

The CDR3 coding sequence is TGTGCCAGCAGCGGCGGAGCGTACAATGAGCAGTTCTTC. Its protein product is CASSGGAYNEQFF. The J gene is TRBJ2-1, the V gene TRBV28; D remains unclear. CDR1 is MDHEN, CDR2 SYDVKM, per germline. V was pared by 6 bases and J by 4 bases, with 10 bases between. The CDR3 spans 13 residues.

The V and J genes are TRBV27 and TRBJ2-3; 11 positions agree with TRBD1. V lost 6 bases, J lost 4 bases, and 6 bases stayed unmatched. The CDR3 has 15 residues. Germline CDR1 reads MNHEY; CDR2 reads SMNVEV (reference sequence). The CDR3 bases are TGTGCCAGCAGCGCGGGACAGGGGGTTGCAGATACGCAGTATTTT. This sequence encodes CASSAGQGVADTQYF.

This clone was detected a few times. J is TRBJ2-7 and V is TRBV9; 11 bases line up with TRBD2. In germline, CDR1 is SGDLS, CDR2 YYNGEE. This CDR3 is built from 15 residues. The junction had 3 bases not matched to a gene; V was cut back by 3 bases and J by 1 base. The CDR3 reads CASSAGTSGSYEQYF. CDR3 coding DNA: TGTGCCAGCAGCGCCGGGACTAGCGGATCCTACGAGCAGTACTTC.

The chain combines TRBV15 with TRBJ2-3, with TRBD2 as a possible D gene (5 bases). Per germline, CDR1 LNHNV and CDR2 YYDKDF (reference sequence). The CDR3 extends over 18 amino acids. Between the trimmed V and J ends, which lost 0 bases and 0 bases, there was a span of 16 bases. CDR3 protein: CATSRDGRASPSTDTQYF. The DNA of the CDR3 is TGTGCCACCAGCAGAGATGGTCGGGCTAGCCCGAGCACAGATACGCAGTATTTT.

The rearrangement uses TRBV28 and TRBJ2-5, with 10 positions matching TRBD1. V trimming: 5 bases; J trimming: 11 bases; junction bases outside the gene matches: 8. Germline V gives CDR1 MDHEN, CDR2 SYDVKM. CDR3 length: 13 amino acids. This CDR3 reads CASSTLTGGKQYF. In DNA form, the CDR3 reads TGTGCCAGCAGTACCCTGACAGGGGGCAAGCAGTACTTC.

Points on this clone: The junction and the germline gene differ at one end; a read error may be behind it. The gene calls are TRBV19 and TRBJ1-5; TRBD1 agrees at 9 bases. Germline CDR1 reads LNHDA; CDR2 reads SQIVND (reference sequence). The CDR3 has 14 residues. The DNA for the CDR3 is TGTGCCAGTAGTGTCACAGGGGGCAACCAGCCCCAGCATTTT. Protein sequence: CASSVTGGNQPQHF.

The chain uses TRBV7-9 and TRBJ1-2; no clear D. V lost 1 base and J lost 2, with 14 bases in between. From germline, CDR1 is SEHNR and CDR2 FQNEAQ (reference sequence). The CDR3 consists of 16 residues. This CDR3 reads CASSLDITTRNYGYTF. In nucleotides, the CDR3 is TGTGCCAGCAGCTTAGACATAACAACAAGAAACTATGGCTACACCTTC. The variable domain in full, with the rest retrieved from reference TRBV7-9 and TRBJ1-2, is DTGVSQNPRHKITKRGQNVTFRCDPISEHNRLYWYRQTLGQGPEFLTYFQNEAQLEKSRLLSDRFSAERPKGSFSTLEIQRTEQGDSAMYLCASSLDITTRNYGYTFGSGTRLTVV.

The CDR3 DNA follows: TGTGCCAGCCGCGGGGGGGCTAACTATGGCTACACCTTC. It codes for CASRGGANYGYTF. V gene TRBV6-6 combines with J gene TRBJ1-2, with D maybe TRBD1 (5 bases). This CDR3 has 13 amino acids. V shed 8 bases and J shed 0 bases, with 10 bases lying between them. Germline CDR1 and CDR2: MNHNY and SVGAGI (reference sequence).

The chain joins TRBV19 to TRBJ2-1, with a possible D match to TRBD2 (6 bases). Trimming removed 5 bases at V and 10 bases at J, with 18 bases between. Germline V gene sequence: CDR1 LNHDA, CDR2 SQIVND (reference sequence). The CDR3 spans 14 residues. The CDR3 sequence is CASSSTVSAGEQFF. Here the CDR3 DNA reads TGTGCCAGTAGTTCGACAGTGAGCGCGGGGGAGCAGTTCTTC.

The V and J genes are TRBV9 and TRBJ2-6, with a tentative D call TRBD1 (6 bases). The CDR3 loop spans 15 amino acids. Germline V lookup: CDR1 SGDLS, CDR2 YYNGEE. Trimming took 3 bases from V and 3 from J, leaving 10 bases between them. The CDR3 nucleotides are TGTGCCAGCAGCGGAGGGACAATTGGGGCCAACGTCCTGACTTTC. Protein: CASSGGTIGANVLTF.

The rearrangement links TRBV11-2 to TRBJ2-1, with 10 positions matching TRBD2. The CDR3 is made up of 15 amino acids. The trim removed 6 bases at V and 5 bases at J, leaving 7 bases unmatched. Germline loops: CDR1 SGHAT, CDR2 FQNNGV. The CDR3 nucleotides are TGTGCCAGCAGATCGCTAGCGGGAGTACACAATGAGCAGTTCTTC. It codes for CASRSLAGVHNEQFF. The full variable domain, rest sourced from reference TRBV11-2 and TRBJ2-1, is EAGVAQSPRYKIIEKRQSVAFWCNPISGHATLYWYQQILGQGPKLLIQFQNNGVVDDSQLPKDRFSAERLKGVDSTLKIQPAKLEDSAVYLCASRSLAGVHNEQFFGPGTRLTVL.

The chain is built from TRBV19 and TRBJ2-1, with 7 bases fitting TRBD1. V lost 6 bases and J lost 2; bases outside the gene matches: 4. The V gene's germline CDR1 is LNHDA and CDR2 SQIVND (reference sequence). CDR3 size: 14 residues. The CDR3 spells CASSRTGAYNEQFF. The CDR3 DNA sequence: TGTGCCAGTAGCCGGACAGGCGCCTACAATGAGCAGTTCTTC.

DNA for the CDR3: TGTGCCAGCAGCAGGACCCAGTTTCATGAAAAACTGTTTTTT. Its translation: CASSRTQFHEKLFF. The chain is built from TRBV5-8 and TRBJ1-4; D is undetermined. Between the trimmed V and J ends, which lost 4 bases and 6 bases, there was a span of 13 bases. The germline V gene encodes CDR1 SGHTS and CDR2 YDEGEE. There are 14 residues in the CDR3.

This clone was observed once. The chain carries TRBV28 and TRBJ2-2; no clear D gene. The V and J ends lost 3 bases and 0 bases respectively, with 11 bases between them. Germline V gene sequence: CDR1 MDHEN, CDR2 SYDVKM. The CDR3 totals 16 residues. The CDR3 DNA sequence: TGTGCCAGCAGTTTGTTTTCTGGGACGAACACCGGGGAGCTGTTTTTT. Protein product: CASSLFSGTNTGELFF.

CDR3 DNA: TGTGCCAGTAGTATGGCTAGGTCGTGGGGCTACACCTTC. This gives the protein CASSMARSWGYTF. The chain carries TRBV19 and TRBJ1-2; no reliable D call. Germline V gene lookup returns CDR1 LNHDA and CDR2 SQIVND (reference sequence). There are 13 residues in the CDR3. The V end lost 3 bases, the J end lost 8 bases, and 13 bases lay between the germline ends.

This clone was seen only a few times. This rearrangement joins TRBV11-3 to TRBJ2-1; D possibly corresponds to TRBD1 (5 bases). Germline V gene lookup returns CDR1 SGHNT and CDR2 YENEEA. The CDR3 loop spans 14 amino acids. V was trimmed by 5 bases and J by 4 bases, leaving 12 bases between them. CDR3 amino acids: CASSHQDKYNEQFF. CDR3 bases: TGTGCCAGCAGCCATCAGGACAAATACAATGAGCAGTTCTTC.

This chain joins TRBV5-1 and TRBJ2-2; no definite D call. The germline V gene encodes CDR1 SGHRS and CDR2 YFSETQ. This CDR3 contains 15 residues. Deletions cut 1 base from V and 0 bases from J, with 7 bases between. DNA of the CDR3: TGCGCCAGCAGCTTGACGGCCCCGAACACCGGGGAGCTGTTTTTT. As protein: CASSLTAPNTGELFF. Looking up the rest from reference TRBV5-1 and TRBJ2-2 gives the full variable domain: KAGVTQTPRYLIKTRGQQVTLSCSPISGHRSVSWYQQTPGQGLQFLFEYFSETQRNKGNFPGRFSGRQFSNSRSEMNVSTLELGDSALYLCASSLTAPNTGELFFGEGSRLTVL.

The rearrangement links TRBV4-3 to TRBJ2-7; 7 nucleotides align to TRBD1. The CDR3 consists of 14 residues. Trimming cost V 4 bases and J 3 bases; bases outside gene matches: 6. Germline CDR1 reads LGHNA; CDR2 reads YSLEER. DNA for the CDR3: TGCGCCAGCAGCCTGCGACAGGGATACTACGAGCAGTACTTC. Its protein product is CASSLRQGYYEQYF.

The chain couples TRBV6-5 to TRBJ1-1; a possible D gene is TRBD1 (6 bases). The CDR3 is 15 residues long. The V gene lost 2 bases and the J gene lost 1 base, with 11 bases spanning the gap. The germline V gene encodes CDR1 MNHEY and CDR2 SVGAGI. The CDR3, as DNA: TGTGCCAGCAGTTACGCGGGACACGCGAACACTGAAGCTTTCTTT. Amino acid sequence: CASSYAGHANTEAFF.

The CDR3 loop reads CASSLHGQGSPLHF. The CDR3 nucleotides are TGTGCCAGCAGCCTCCATGGACAGGGTTCACCCCTCCACTTT. The genes are TRBV13 and TRBJ1-6, with TRBD1 matching over 8 bases. The V and J ends lost 5 bases and 9 bases, in that order; junction bases with no gene match: 6. CDR3 length: 14 residues. CDR1 and CDR2 from the germline V gene are PRHDT and FYEKMQ (reference sequence).

The V gene is TRBV19, the J gene TRBJ2-5; D unresolved. Germline V lookup: CDR1 LNHDA, CDR2 SQIVND (reference sequence). The V end was cut by 9 bases, the J end by 0 bases, with 14 bases between. This CDR3 has 14 residues. Here the CDR3 DNA reads TGTGCCAGGCCCATACGACGGAACCAAGAGACCCAGTACTTC. It yields the protein CARPIRRNQETQYF.

The rearrangement uses TRBV30 and TRBJ1-1; TRBD1 aligns across 7 bases. Germline CDR1 GTSNPN, CDR2 SVGIG (reference sequence). Trimming cost V 0 bases and J 7 bases; bases outside gene matches: 8. The CDR3 extends over 14 amino acids. CDR3: CAWSVKGADREAFF. CDR3 bases: TGTGCCTGGAGTGTAAAGGGGGCTGACCGTGAAGCTTTCTTT.

The chain employs TRBV5-8 and TRBJ2-7; 12 bases match TRBD1. CDR3 length: 15 residues. Germline V lookup: CDR1 SGHTS, CDR2 YDEGEE. The V gene end was trimmed by 4 bases and the J gene end by 5 bases; junction bases not matched to a gene: 7. This CDR3 is CASSGPGQGANEQYF. CDR3 DNA sequence: TGTGCCAGCAGCGGACCGGGACAGGGGGCCAACGAGCAGTACTTC.

The chain's CDR3 is CASSPPPASGGYNEQFF. As DNA, the CDR3 is TGTGCCAGCAGCCCTCCTCCCGCTAGCGGGGGCTACAATGAGCAGTTCTTC. The rearrangement uses TRBV11-2 and TRBJ2-1; 10 nucleotides match TRBD2. Per the germline V gene, CDR1 is SGHAT and CDR2 is FQNNGV. The trim removed 5 bases at V and 3 bases at J, leaving 10 bases unmatched. This CDR3 has 17 amino acids.

The chain is built from TRBV7-8 and TRBJ2-3, with 8 bases matching TRBD1. Germline CDR1 reads SGHVS; CDR2 reads FQNEAQ. Germline trimming cut 1 base from V and 0 bases from J; bases unmatched to any gene: 9. This CDR3 has 18 amino acids. The CDR3 sequence: CASSLVGTGVASTDTQYF. The CDR3 DNA reads TGTGCCAGCAGCTTAGTTGGGACAGGTGTCGCTAGCACAGATACGCAGTATTTT. The full variable domain, in which reference TRBV7-8 and TRBJ2-3 provide the parts outside the CDR3, is GAGVSQSPRYKVAKRGQDVALRCDPISGHVSLFWYQQALGQGPEFLTYFQNEAQLDKSGLPSDRFFAERPEGSVSTLKIQRTQQEDSAVYLCASSLVGTGVASTDTQYFGPGTRLTVL.

V and J are TRBV27 and TRBJ2-1; D is uncertain. Trimming stripped 4 bases from V and 6 bases from J, with 4 bases between. Per germline, CDR1 MNHEY and CDR2 SMNVEV (reference sequence). The CDR3 covers 11 residues. The CDR3 DNA is TGTGCCAGCAGTTGGGTCAATGAGCAGTTCTTC. Translation: CASSWVNEQFF.

This sequence joins TRBV19 and TRBJ2-1; D uncertain. Germline V gene data show CDR1 as LNHDA and CDR2 as SQIVND (reference sequence). This CDR3 region has 15 residues. The V end was cut by 4 bases, the J end by 2 bases, with 12 bases between. Written as DNA, the CDR3 is TGTGCCAGTAGTACCCCCATAATCGCCTACAATGAGCAGTTCTTC. This gives the protein CASSTPIIAYNEQFF.

V and J are TRBV15 and TRBJ2-1; 12 nucleotides line up with TRBD2. The CDR3 loop spans 16 amino acids. V shed 7 bases, J shed 8 bases, and the junction held 12 bases outside the gene matches. The V gene's germline CDR1 is LNHNV and CDR2 YYDKDF (reference sequence). CDR3 DNA sequence: TGTGCCACCACGTCGCGGGCTAGCGGGAGGGCCGATGAGCAGTTCTTC. Protein: CATTSRASGRADEQFF.

CDR3 DNA sequence: TGCAGCGTGGCCGGGACGGATACCAACACTGAAGCTTTCTTT. The encoded protein is CSVAGTDTNTEAFF. The chain joins TRBV29-1 to TRBJ1-1, with a weak D call TRBD1 (5 bases). Trimming left V 6 bases short and J 2 bases short, with 16 bases between. The CDR3 sequence is 14 residues long. Germline-derived CDR1 and CDR2 are SQVTM and ANQGSEA.